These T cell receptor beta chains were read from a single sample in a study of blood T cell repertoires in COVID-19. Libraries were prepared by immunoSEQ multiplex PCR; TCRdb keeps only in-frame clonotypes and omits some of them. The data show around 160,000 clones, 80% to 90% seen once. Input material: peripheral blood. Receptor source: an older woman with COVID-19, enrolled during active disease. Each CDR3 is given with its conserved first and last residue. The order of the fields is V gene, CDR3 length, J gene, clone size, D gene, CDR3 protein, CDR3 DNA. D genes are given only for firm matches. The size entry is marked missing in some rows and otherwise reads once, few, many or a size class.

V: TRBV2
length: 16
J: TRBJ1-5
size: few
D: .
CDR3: CASSELGGVGNQPQHF
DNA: TGTGCCAGCAGTGAATTGGGGGGGGTGGGCAATCAGCCCCAGCATTTT

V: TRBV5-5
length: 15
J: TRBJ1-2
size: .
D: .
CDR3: CASSPGPSANYGYTF
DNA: TGTGCCAGCAGCCCAGGGCCCTCAGCTAACTATGGCTACACCTTC

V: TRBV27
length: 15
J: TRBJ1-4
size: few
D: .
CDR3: CASSSLTANNEKLFF
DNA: TGTGCCAGCAGTAGCTTGACAGCCAATAATGAAAAACTGTTTTTT

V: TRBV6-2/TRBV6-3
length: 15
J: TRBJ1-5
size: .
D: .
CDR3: CASSVGGFLNQPQHF
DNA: TGTGCCAGCAGTGTCGGGGGGTTCTTAAATCAGCCCCAGCATTTT

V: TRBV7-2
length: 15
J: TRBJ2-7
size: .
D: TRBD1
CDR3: CASSLAGTDTYEQYF
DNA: TGTGCCAGCAGCTTAGCCGGGACAGATACCTACGAGCAGTACTTC

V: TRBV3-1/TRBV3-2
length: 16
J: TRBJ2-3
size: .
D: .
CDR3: CASSQDLSGGRDTQYF
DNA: TGTGCCAGCAGCCAAGATCTTTCTGGGGGGAGAGATACGCAGTATTTT

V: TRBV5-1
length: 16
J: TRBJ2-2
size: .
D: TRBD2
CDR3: CASSLRLAGNTGELFF
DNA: TGCGCCAGCAGCTTAAGACTAGCGGGGAACACCGGGGAGCTGTTTTTT

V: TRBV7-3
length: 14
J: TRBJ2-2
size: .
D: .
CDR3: CASSLTRDTGELFF
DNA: TGTGCCAGCAGCTTAACGCGAGACACCGGGGAGCTGTTTTTT

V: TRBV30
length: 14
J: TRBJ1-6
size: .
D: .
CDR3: CAWSVQVLNSPLHF
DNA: TGTGCCTGGAGTGTTCAGGTGCTCAATTCACCCCTCCACTTT

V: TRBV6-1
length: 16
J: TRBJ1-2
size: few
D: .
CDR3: CASSKARTLANYGYTF
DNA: TGTGCCAGCAGTAAAGCCCGGACATTAGCTAACTATGGCTACACCTTC

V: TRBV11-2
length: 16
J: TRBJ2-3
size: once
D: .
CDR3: CASSFRRGSSTDTQYF
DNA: TGTGCCAGCAGCTTTCGACGGGGGTCAAGCACAGATACGCAGTATTTT

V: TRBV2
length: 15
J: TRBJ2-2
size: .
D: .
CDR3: CASTWRETNTGELFF
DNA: TGTGCCAGCACCTGGAGGGAGACGAACACCGGGGAGCTGTTTTTT

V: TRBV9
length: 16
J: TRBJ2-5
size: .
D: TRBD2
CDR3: CASSSRLAGGQETQYF
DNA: TGTGCCAGCAGCTCCCGCCTAGCGGGGGGTCAAGAGACCCAGTACTTC

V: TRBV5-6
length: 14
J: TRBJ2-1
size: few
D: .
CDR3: CASSRGLTYNEQFF
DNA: TGTGCCAGCAGCCGGGGACTGACGTACAATGAGCAGTTCTTC

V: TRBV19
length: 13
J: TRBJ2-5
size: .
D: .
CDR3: CASSIDIRETQYF
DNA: TGTGCCAGTAGTATAGACATCAGGGAGACCCAGTACTTC

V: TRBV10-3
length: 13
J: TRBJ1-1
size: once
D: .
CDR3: CAISAEENTEAFF
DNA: TGTGCCATCAGTGCTGAGGAGAACACTGAAGCTTTCTTT

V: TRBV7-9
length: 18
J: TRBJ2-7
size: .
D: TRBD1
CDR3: CASSFRNQGQGAYYEQYF
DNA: TGTGCCAGCAGCTTCCGGAACCAGGGACAGGGGGCGTACTACGAGCAGTACTTC

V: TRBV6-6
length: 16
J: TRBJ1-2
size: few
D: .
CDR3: CASSYTQGNSNYGYTF
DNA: TGTGCCAGCAGTTACACGCAGGGGAATTCTAACTATGGCTACACCTTC

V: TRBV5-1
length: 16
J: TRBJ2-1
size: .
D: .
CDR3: CASSLLGTNLNNEQFF
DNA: TGCGCCAGCAGCTTGCTCGGGACAAACCTAAACAATGAGCAGTTCTTC

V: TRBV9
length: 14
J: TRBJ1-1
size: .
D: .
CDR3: CASSGAGRNTEAFF
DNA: TGTGCCAGCAGCGGAGCAGGGAGGAATACTGAAGCTTTCTTT

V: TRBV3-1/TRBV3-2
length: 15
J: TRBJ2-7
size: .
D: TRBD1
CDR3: CASSQIGTGSYEQYF
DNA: TGTGCCAGCAGCCAAATAGGGACAGGGTCCTACGAGCAGTACTTC

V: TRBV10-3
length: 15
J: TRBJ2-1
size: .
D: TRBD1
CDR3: CAISELRTGGREQFF
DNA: TGTGCCATCAGTGAGTTAAGGACAGGGGGCCGTGAGCAGTTCTTC

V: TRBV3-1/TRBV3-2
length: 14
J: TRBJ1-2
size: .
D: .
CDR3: CASSARDNNYGYTF
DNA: TGTGCCAGCAGCGCCCGGGACAATAACTATGGCTACACCTTC

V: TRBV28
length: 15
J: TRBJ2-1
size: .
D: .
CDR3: CASSFPGRGNNEQFF
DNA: TGTGCCAGCAGTTTCCCAGGACGGGGAAACAATGAGCAGTTCTTC

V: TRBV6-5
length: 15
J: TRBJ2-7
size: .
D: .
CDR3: CASRHQGGRSYEQYF
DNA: TGTGCCAGCAGACACCAGGGGGGCCGCTCCTACGAGCAGTACTTC

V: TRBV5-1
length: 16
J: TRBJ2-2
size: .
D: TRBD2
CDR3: CASSLDGGGRTGELFF
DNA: TGCGCCAGCAGCTTGGATGGCGGGGGGAGGACCGGGGAGCTGTTTTTT

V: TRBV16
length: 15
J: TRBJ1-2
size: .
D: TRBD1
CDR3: CASSQSHRGANGYTF
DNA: TGTGCCAGCAGCCAATCGCACAGGGGGGCGAATGGCTACACCTTC

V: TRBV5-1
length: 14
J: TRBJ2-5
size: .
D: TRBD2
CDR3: CASSLAGGRETQYF
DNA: TGCGCCAGCAGCCTGGCGGGGGGTCGGGAGACCCAGTACTTC

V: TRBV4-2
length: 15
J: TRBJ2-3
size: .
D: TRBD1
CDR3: CASSPGTGGTDTQYF
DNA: TGTGCCAGCAGCCCTGGGACAGGGGGCACAGATACGCAGTATTTT

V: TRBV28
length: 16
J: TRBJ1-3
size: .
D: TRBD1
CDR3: CASSPADRSSGNTIYF
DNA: TGTGCCAGCAGTCCCGCGGACAGGAGCTCTGGAAACACCATATATTTT

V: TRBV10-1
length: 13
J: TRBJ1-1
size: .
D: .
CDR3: CASSDYRVPEAFF
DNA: TGCGCCAGTTCTGACTACAGGGTCCCTGAGGCTTTCTTT

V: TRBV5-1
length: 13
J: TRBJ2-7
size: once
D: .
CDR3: CASSSLQGYEQYF
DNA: TGCGCCAGCAGTTCATTACAGGGCTACGAGCAGTACTTC

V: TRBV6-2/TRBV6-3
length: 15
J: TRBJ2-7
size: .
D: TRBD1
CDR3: CASSSLFAGGNEQYF
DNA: TGTGCCAGCAGTTCCCTTTTTGCAGGGGGCAACGAGCAGTACTTC